The 7 T cell receptor beta chains presented below share a single source sample, sequenced in a study of read filtering for tumor transcriptome and immune sequencing. From approximately 400 ng of RNA, a library with molecular barcoded alpha/delta and beta/gamma adaptors was made. TCRdb itself ran the reads through MiXCR, one entry per CDR3 protein. This table holds 30,000 to 40,000 distinct CDR3 sequences, 11% to 15% found once. Sequenced input: a population of CD138-negative cells sorted from bone marrow. Source of these receptors: a donor at least 40 years old with multiple myeloma.

This clonotype was seen many times. The V call is TRBV27, the J call TRBJ2-2; D is ambiguous. V was shortened by 5 bases and J by 5 bases, with 3 bases between the two germline ends. The germline V gene has CDR1 MNHEY and CDR2 SMNVEV (reference sequence). This CDR3 is 11 amino acids long. The CDR3 bases are TGTGCCAGCAGTACAACCGGGGAGCTGTTTTTT. Translating gives CASSTTGELFF.

This clonotype was seen ten or more times. The chain uses TRBV11-2 and TRBJ1-2; no clear D. Trimming left V 0 bases short and J 4 bases short, with 6 bases between. There are 13 residues in the CDR3. Germline V gene sequence: CDR1 SGHAT, CDR2 FQNNGV. As DNA, the CDR3 is TGTGCCAGCAGCTTAGAAGTGGGCTATGGCTACACCTTC. This sequence encodes CASSLEVGYGYTF.

This clonotype came up many times. The chain has TRBV6-5 and TRBJ2-6, with unresolved D. The CDR3 contains 13 residues. The V and J ends lost 6 bases and 3 bases respectively, with 6 bases between them. From germline, CDR1 is MNHEY and CDR2 SVGAGI. Written as DNA, the CDR3 is TGTGCCAGCAGCAACGGTGGGGCCAACGTCCTGACTTTC. This translates into CASSNGGANVLTF.

This clonotype has ten or more counts. The J gene is TRBJ2-7, the V gene TRBV6-5; D may be TRBD2 (7 bases). Trimming cost V 6 bases and J 5 bases, with 14 bases left between them. CDR3 length: 13 amino acids. CDR1 is MNHEY, CDR2 SVGAGI, per germline. In DNA form, the CDR3 reads TGTGCCAGCAGAAGGGGGGGAGGGGACGAGCAGTACTTC. This codes for CASRRGGGDEQYF.

This clonotype was seen at least ten times. CDR3 region: CASSGGANTDTQYF. CDR3 sequence (DNA): TGTGCCAGCAGTGGTGGGGCGAACACAGATACGCAGTATTTT. The chain is built from TRBV2 and TRBJ2-3; TRBD1 might be the D (5 bases). V gave up 4 bases and J gave up 2 bases, with 10 bases separating them. In germline, CDR1 is SNHLY, CDR2 FYNNEI. The CDR3 totals 14 residues.

This clonotype appeared many times. This chain joins TRBV7-2 and TRBJ2-7; 8 nucleotides agree with TRBD1. CDR3 length: 14 amino acids. The germline V gene encodes CDR1 SGHTA and CDR2 FQGNSA. With V trimmed by 5 bases and J by 2 bases, 5 bases remained unmatched. The CDR3 reads CASSLGQGAYEQYF. The CDR3 DNA sequence: TGTGCCAGCAGCCTCGGACAGGGAGCCTACGAGCAGTACTTC. The full variable domain, rest sourced from reference TRBV7-2 and TRBJ2-7, is GAGVSQSPSNKVTEKGKDVELRCDPISGHTALYWYRQSLGQGLEFLIYFQGNSAPDKSGLPSDRFSAERTGGSVSTLTIQRTQQEDSAVYLCASSLGQGAYEQYFGPGTRLTVT.

This clonotype was recorded many times. The chain employs TRBV3-1 and TRBJ2-2; 8 nucleotides match TRBD2. The CDR3 loop spans 16 amino acids. Per the germline V gene, CDR1 is LGHDT and CDR2 is YNNKEL (reference sequence). Unmatched junction bases numbered 10, after V lost 4 bases and J lost 6 bases. The CDR3 loop is CASSPIAGLDAGELFF. CDR3 DNA sequence: TGTGCCAGCAGCCCGATAGCGGGGCTGGATGCCGGGGAGCTGTTTTTT.